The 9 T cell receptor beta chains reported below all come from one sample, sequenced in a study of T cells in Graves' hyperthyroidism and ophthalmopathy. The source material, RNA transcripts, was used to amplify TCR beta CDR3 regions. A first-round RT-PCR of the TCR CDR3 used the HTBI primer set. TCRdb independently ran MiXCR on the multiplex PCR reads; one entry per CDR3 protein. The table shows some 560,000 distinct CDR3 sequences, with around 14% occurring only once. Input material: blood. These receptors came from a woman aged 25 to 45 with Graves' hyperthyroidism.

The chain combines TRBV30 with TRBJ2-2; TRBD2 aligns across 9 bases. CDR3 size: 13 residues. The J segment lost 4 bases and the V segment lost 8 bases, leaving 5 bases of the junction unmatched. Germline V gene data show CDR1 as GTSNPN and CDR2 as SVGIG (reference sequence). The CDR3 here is CAGSGSSTGELFF. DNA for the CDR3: TGTGCCGGTAGCGGGAGTTCCACCGGGGAGCTGTTTTTT. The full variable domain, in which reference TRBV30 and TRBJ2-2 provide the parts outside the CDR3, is SQTIHQWPATLVQPVGSPLSLECTVEGTSNPNLYWYRQAAGRGLQLLFYSVGIGQISSEVPQNLSASRPQDRQFILSSKKLLLSDSGFYLCAGSGSSTGELFFGEGSRLTVL.

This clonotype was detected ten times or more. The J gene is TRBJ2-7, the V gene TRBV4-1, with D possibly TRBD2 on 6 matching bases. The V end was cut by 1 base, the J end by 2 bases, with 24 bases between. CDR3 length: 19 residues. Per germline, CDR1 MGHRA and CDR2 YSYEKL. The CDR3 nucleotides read TGCGCCAGCAGCCAAGTGCCGGGACGAAAAACGGGAGTCACCTACGAGCAGTACTTC. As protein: CASSQVPGRKTGVTYEQYF.

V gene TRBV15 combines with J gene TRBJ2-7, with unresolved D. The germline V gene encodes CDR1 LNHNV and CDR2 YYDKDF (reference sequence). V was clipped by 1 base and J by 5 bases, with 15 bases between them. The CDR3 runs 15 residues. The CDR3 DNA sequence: TGTGCCACCAGCAGAGGTAGGGCAAACTTGGACGAGCAGTACTTC. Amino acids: CATSRGRANLDEQYF.

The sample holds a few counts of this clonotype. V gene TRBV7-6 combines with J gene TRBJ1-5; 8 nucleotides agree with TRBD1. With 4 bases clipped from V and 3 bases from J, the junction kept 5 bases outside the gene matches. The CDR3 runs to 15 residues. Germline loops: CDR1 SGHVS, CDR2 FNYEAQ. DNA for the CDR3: TGTGCCAGCAGCTCCCGACAGGGGATCAATCAGCCCCAGCATTTT. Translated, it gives CASSSRQGINQPQHF.

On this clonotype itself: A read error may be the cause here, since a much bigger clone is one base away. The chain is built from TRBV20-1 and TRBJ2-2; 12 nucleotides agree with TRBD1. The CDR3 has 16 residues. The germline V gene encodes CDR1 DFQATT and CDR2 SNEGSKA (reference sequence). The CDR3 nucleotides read TGCAGTGCTAGACGGGACGGGACAGGGGGCACCAGGGAGCTGTTTTTT. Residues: CSARRDGTGGTRELFF.

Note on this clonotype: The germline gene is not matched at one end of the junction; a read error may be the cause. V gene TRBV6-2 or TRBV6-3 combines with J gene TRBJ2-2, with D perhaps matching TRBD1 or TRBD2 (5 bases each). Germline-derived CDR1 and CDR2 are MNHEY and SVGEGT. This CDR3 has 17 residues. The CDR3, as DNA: TGTGCCAGCAGTCCTGGGCCTAGGGGAAGAGGAGCCGGGGAGCTGGTTTTT. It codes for CASSPGPRGRGAGELVF.

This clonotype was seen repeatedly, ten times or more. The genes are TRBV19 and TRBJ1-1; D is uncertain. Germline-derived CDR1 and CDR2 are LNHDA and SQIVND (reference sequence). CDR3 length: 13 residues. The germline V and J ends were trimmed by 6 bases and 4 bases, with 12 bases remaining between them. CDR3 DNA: TGTGCCAGTAGAACGTATGCCGCCACTGAAGCTTTCTTT. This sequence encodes CASRTYAATEAFF.

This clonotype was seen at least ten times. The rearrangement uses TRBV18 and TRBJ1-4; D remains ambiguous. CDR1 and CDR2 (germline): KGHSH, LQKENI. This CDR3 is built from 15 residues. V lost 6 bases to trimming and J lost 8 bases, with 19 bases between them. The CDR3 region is CASSTPKDRLEKLFF. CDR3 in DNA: TGTGCCAGCTCGACACCAAAGGACCGCTTGGAAAAACTGTTTTTT.

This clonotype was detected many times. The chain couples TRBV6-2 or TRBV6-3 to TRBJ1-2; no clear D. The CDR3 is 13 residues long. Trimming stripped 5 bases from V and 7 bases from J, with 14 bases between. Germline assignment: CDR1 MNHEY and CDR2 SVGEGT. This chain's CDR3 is CASSADYGGGYTF. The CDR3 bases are TGTGCCAGCAGTGCGGACTACGGTGGTGGCTACACCTTC.